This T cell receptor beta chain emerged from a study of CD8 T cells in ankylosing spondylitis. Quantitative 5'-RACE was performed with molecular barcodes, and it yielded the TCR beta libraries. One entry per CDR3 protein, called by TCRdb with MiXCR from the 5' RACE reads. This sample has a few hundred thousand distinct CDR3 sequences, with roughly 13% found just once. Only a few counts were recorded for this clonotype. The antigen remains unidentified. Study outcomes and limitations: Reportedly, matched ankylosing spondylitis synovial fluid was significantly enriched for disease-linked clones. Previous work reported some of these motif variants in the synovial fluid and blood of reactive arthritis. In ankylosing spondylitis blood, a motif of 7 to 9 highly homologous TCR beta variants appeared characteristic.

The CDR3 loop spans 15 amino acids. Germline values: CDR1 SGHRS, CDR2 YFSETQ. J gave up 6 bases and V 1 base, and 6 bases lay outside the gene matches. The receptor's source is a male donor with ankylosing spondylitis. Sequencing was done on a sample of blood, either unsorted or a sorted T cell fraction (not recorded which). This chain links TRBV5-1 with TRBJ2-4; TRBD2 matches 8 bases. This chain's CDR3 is CASSLYGRGGNIQYF. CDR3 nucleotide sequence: TGCGCCAGCAGCTTGTACGGGAGGGGCGGAAACATTCAGTACTTC.